These 8 T cell receptor beta chains originate from one sample sequenced in a study of blood T cell repertoires in COVID-19. Only in-frame clones appear in the TCRdb table, and some are missing; sequencing was by immunoSEQ multiplex PCR. The sample holds roughly 160,000 clones, roughly 87% seen once. Sequenced: peripheral blood. Receptors originate from a woman aged 60 to 75 who had recovered from COVID-19.

This chain uses TRBV6-2 or TRBV6-3 with TRBJ2-2; 10 bases match TRBD2. V gave up 3 bases and J gave up 9 bases; unmatched junction bases: 10. The V gene's germline CDR1 is MNHEY and CDR2 SVGEGT. The CDR3 spans 16 residues. The CDR3 spells CASSYPSGGAVRELFF. In DNA, the CDR3 is TGTGCCAGCAGTTATCCCAGCGGGGGGGCCGTTAGGGAGCTGTTTTTT.

The genes are TRBV6-5 and TRBJ2-1; possibly TRBD1 for D (7 bases). The CDR3 contains 15 residues. V shed 7 bases and J shed 4 bases, with 17 bases lying between them. CDR1 is MNHEY, CDR2 SVGAGI, per germline. The CDR3 loop is CASKMQGEAYNEQFF. Written as DNA, the CDR3 is TGTGCCAGCAAAATGCAGGGGGAGGCATACAATGAGCAGTTCTTC.

This clone is a singleton in its sample. V gene TRBV5-1 combines with J gene TRBJ2-1, with 8 bases identical to TRBD1. The CDR3 is made up of 15 amino acids. From germline, CDR1 is SGHRS and CDR2 YFSETQ. The V segment lost 9 bases and the J segment 8 bases; nucleotides outside the gene matches: 16. DNA for the CDR3: TGCGCCATCAAAGATCGACAGGGGCCAATGGATGAGCAGTTCTTC. Protein product: CAIKDRQGPMDEQFF.

This chain links TRBV27 with TRBJ2-3, with 10 bases that match TRBD2. The junction had 10 bases not matched to a gene; V was cut back by 2 bases and J by 2 bases. Germline CDR1 MNHEY, CDR2 SMNVEV (reference sequence). The CDR3 has 18 residues. DNA for the CDR3: TGTGCCAGCAGTTTAAATCGAGCTAGCGGGGGACCCACAGATACGCAGTATTTT. It encodes CASSLNRASGGPTDTQYF.

CDR3 residues: CASSTPGQGVELAKNIQYF. CDR3 bases: TGTGCCAGCAGCACACCGGGACAGGGGGTTGAGTTAGCCAAAAACATTCAGTACTTC. This chain connects TRBV21-1 to TRBJ2-4; no DNA check was done on the table's D call, TRBD1. TRBV21-1 is a known pseudogene. The CDR3 consists of 19 residues.

A note on this clone: This sample also contains other DNA sequences that code for the same CDR3. The J gene is TRBJ1-3, the V gene TRBV6-5, with 10 bases fitting TRBD1. The germline V gene has CDR1 MNHEY and CDR2 SVGAGI. The CDR3 extends over 14 amino acids. With V trimmed by 6 bases and J by 2 bases, 1 base remained unmatched. CDR3 sequence: CASRGTGAGNTIYF. Written as DNA, the CDR3 is TGTGCCAGCAGGGGGACAGGGGCTGGAAACACCATATATTTT.

The chain combines TRBV19 with TRBJ2-1; maybe TRBD2 (6 bases). The CDR3 is made up of 15 amino acids. Trimming stripped 4 bases from V and 0 bases from J, with 10 bases between. Germline V CDR1 and CDR2: LNHDA, SQIVND (reference sequence). The DNA for the CDR3 is TGTGCCAGTAGTAAGGCGGGAAACTCCTACAATGAGCAGTTCTTC. Protein sequence: CASSKAGNSYNEQFF.

This chain links TRBV5-1 with TRBJ1-4, with 7 nucleotides matching TRBD1. The CDR3 runs to 14 residues. In germline, CDR1 is SGHRS, CDR2 YFSETQ. The V gene end was trimmed by 2 bases and the J gene end by 6 bases; junction bases not matched to a gene: 4. CDR3 sequence reads: CASSFRGLDEKLFF. CDR3 DNA: TGCGCCAGCAGCTTTAGGGGGCTCGATGAAAAACTGTTTTTT.